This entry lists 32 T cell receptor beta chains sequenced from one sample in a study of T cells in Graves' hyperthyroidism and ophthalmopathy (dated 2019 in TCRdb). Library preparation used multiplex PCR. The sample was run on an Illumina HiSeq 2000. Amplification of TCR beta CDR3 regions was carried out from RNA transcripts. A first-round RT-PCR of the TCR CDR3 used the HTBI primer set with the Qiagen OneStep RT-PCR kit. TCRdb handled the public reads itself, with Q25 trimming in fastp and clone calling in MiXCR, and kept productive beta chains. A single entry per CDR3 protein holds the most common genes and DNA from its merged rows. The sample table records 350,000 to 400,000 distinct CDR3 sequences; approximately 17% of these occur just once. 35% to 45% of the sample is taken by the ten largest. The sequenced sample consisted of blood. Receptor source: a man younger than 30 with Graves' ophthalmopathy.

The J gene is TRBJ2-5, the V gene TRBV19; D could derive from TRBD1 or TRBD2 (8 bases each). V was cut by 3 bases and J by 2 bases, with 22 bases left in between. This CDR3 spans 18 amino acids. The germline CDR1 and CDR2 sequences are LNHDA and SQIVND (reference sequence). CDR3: CASSIQGATSGLQETQYF. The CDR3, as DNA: TGTGCCAGTAGTATCCAGGGGGCAACTAGCGGACTGCAAGAGACCCAGTACTTC.

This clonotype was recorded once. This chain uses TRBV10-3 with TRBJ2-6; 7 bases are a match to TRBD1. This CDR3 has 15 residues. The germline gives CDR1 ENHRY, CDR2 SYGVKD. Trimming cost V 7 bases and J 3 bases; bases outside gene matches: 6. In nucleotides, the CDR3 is TGTGCCATCAATCAGGGGGATTATGGGGCCAACGTCCTGACTTTC. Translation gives CAINQGDYGANVLTF.

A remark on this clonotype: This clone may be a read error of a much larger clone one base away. The CDR3 sequence is CASSPQGQTNERLFF. For the CDR3, the DNA is TGTGCCAGCAGCCCTCAAGGACAAACTAATGAAAGACTGTTTTTT. The chain couples TRBV7-3 to TRBJ1-4, with a possible D match to TRBD1 (5 bases). CDR3 length: 15 amino acids. The germline V gene has CDR1 SGHTA and CDR2 FQGTGA. The complete variable domain, with remaining parts taken from reference TRBV7-3 and TRBJ1-4, reads GAGVSQTPSNKVTEKGKYVELRCDPISGHTALYWYRQSLGQGPEFLIYFQGTGAADDSGLPNDRFFAVRPEGSVSTLKIQRTERGDSAVYLCASSPQGQTNERLFFGSGTQLSVL.

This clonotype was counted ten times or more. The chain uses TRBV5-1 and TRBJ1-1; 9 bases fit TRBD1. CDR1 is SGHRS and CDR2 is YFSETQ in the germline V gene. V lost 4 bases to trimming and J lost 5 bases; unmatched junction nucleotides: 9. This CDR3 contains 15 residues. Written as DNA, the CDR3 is TGCGCCAGCAGCCTGAGGACAGGGGAGGGGACTGAAGCTTTCTTT. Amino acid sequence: CASSLRTGEGTEAFF.

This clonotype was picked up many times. The CDR3 region is CASSPLTSVTEQFF. CDR3 sequence (DNA): TGTGCCAGCAGTCCTCTAACTAGCGTCACTGAGCAGTTCTTC. V and J are TRBV12-3 or TRBV12-4 and TRBJ2-1, with 7 bases aligning to TRBD2. The CDR3 contains 14 residues. The trim removed 5 bases at V and 9 bases at J, leaving 10 bases unmatched.

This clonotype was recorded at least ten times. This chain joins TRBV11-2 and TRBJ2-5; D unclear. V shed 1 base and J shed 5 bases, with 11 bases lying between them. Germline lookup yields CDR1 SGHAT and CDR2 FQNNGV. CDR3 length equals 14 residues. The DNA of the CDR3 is TGTGCCAGCAGCTTAGGGGCAACCCAGGAGACCCAGTACTTC. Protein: CASSLGATQETQYF. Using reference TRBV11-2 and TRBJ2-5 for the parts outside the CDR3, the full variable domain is EAGVAQSPRYKIIEKRQSVAFWCNPISGHATLYWYQQILGQGPKLLIQFQNNGVVDDSQLPKDRFSAERLKGVDSTLKIQPAKLEDSAVYLCASSLGATQETQYFGPGTRLLVL.

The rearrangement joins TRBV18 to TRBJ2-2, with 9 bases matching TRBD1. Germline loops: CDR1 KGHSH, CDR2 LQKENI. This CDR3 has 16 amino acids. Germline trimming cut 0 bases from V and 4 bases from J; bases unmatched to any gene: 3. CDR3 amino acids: CASSPPSTGGTGELFF. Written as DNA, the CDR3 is TGTGCCAGCTCACCACCATCGACAGGGGGCACCGGGGAGCTGTTTTTT.

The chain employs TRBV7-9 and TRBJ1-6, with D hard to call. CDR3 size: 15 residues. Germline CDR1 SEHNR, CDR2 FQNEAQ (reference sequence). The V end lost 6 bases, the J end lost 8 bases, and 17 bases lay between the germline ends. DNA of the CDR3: TGTGCCAGCAGGCCGGGCAGTCCGGTGGATTCACCCCTCCACTTT. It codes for CASRPGSPVDSPLHF.

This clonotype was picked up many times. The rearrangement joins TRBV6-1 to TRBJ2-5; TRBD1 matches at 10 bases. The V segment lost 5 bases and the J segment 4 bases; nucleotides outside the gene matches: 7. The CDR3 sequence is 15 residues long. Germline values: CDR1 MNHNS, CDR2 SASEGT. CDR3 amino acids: CASSRGQGRGETQYF. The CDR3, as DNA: TGTGCCAGCAGTCGGGGACAGGGGAGAGGAGAGACCCAGTACTTC.

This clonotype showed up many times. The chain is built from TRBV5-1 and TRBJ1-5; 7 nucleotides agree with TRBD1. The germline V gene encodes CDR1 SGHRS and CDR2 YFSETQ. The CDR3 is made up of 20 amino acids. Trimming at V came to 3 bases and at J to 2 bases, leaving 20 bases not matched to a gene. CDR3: CASSYDRVVVVGCGNQPQHF. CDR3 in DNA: TGCGCCAGCAGCTATGACAGGGTAGTCGTTGTTGGTTGTGGCAATCAGCCCCAGCATTTT.

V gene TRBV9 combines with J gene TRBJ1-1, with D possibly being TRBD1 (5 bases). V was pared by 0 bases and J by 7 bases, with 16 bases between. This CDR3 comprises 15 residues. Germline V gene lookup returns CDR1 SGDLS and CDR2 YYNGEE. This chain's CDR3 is CASSVDLGGSGEAFF. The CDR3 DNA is TGTGCCAGCAGCGTAGATTTGGGGGGTTCGGGTGAAGCTTTCTTT.

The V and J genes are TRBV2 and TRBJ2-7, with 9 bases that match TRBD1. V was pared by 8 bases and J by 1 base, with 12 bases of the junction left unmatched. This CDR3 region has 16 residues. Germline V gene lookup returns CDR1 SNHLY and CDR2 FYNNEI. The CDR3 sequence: CASSKGTGQGSYEQYF. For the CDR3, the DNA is TGTGCCAGCTCTAAAGGAACGGGACAGGGATCCTACGAGCAGTACTTC.

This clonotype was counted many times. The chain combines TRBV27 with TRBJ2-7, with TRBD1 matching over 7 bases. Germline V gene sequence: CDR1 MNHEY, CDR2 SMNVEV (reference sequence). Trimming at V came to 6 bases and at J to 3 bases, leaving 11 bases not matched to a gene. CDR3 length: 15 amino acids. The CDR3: CASSETGSPFYEQYF. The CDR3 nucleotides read TGTGCCAGCAGCGAGACAGGGAGTCCCTTCTACGAGCAGTACTTC.

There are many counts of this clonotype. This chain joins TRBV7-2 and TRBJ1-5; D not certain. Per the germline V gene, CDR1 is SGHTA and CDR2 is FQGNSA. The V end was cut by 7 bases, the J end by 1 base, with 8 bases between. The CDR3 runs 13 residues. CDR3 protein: CASTRQSNQPQHF. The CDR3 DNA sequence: TGTGCCAGCACCCGGCAGAGCAATCAGCCCCAGCATTTT.

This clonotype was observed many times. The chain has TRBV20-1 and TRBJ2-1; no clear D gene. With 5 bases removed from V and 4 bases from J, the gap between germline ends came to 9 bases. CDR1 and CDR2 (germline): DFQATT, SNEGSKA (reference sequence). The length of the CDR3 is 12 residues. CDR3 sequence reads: CSAVQGYNEQFF. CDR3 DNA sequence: TGCAGTGCTGTGCAAGGGTACAATGAGCAGTTCTTC.

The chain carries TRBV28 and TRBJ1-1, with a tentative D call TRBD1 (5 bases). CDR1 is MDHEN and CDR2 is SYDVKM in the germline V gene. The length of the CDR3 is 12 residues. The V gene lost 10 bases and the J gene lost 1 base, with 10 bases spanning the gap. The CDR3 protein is CATGRSNTEAFF. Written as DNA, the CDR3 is TGTGCCACGGGACGGTCGAACACTGAAGCTTTCTTT.

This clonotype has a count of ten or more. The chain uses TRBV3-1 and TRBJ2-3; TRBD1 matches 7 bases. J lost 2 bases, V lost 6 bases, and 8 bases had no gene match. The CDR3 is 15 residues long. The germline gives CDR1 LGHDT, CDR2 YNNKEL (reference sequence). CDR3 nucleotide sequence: TGTGCCAGCAGACAGACAGGGTTTCCCACAGATACGCAGTATTTT. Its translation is CASRQTGFPTDTQYF.

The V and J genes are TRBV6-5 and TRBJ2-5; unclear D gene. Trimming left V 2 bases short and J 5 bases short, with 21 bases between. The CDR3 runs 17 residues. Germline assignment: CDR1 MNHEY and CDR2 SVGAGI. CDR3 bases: TGTGCCAGCAGTTACCCCCCCGGGCCCGGGCGGTACGAGACCCAGTACTTC. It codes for CASSYPPGPGRYETQYF.

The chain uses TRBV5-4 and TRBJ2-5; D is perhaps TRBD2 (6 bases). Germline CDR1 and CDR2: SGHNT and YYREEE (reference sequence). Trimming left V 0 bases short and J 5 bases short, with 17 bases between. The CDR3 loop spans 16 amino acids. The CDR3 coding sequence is TGTGCCAGCAGCTTGGGTGCGGGGCACAATGGGGAGACCCAGTACTTC. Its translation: CASSLGAGHNGETQYF.

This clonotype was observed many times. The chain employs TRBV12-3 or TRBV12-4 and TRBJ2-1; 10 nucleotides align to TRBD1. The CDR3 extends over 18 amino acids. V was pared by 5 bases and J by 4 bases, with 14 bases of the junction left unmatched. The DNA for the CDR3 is TGTGCCAGCAGTCCCCTATGGGCCGGGACAGGGGATTACAATGAGCAGTTCTTC. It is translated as CASSPLWAGTGDYNEQFF.

Here the CDR3 reads CASSVSGFVGQPQHF. The CDR3 nucleotides are TGTGCCAGCAGCGTTTCAGGGTTCGTTGGCCAGCCCCAGCATTTT. This chain uses TRBV9 with TRBJ1-5, with D possibly TRBD1 on 5 matching bases. V lost 2 bases to trimming and J lost 7 bases, with 16 bases between them. The CDR3 sequence is 15 residues long. Germline values: CDR1 SGDLS, CDR2 YYNGEE.

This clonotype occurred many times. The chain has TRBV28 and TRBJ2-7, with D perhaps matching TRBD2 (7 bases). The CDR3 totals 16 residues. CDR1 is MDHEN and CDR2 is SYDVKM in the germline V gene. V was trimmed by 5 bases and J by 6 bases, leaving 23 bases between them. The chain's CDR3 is CASSDWGGLQGSEQYF. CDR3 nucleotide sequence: TGTGCCAGCAGTGATTGGGGGGGGCTACAGGGCTCCGAGCAGTACTTC.

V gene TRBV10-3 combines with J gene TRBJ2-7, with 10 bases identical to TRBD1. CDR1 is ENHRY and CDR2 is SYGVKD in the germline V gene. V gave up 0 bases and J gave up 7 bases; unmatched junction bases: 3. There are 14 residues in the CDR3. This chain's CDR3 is CAISESTGGYEQYF. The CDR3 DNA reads TGTGCCATCAGTGAGTCGACAGGGGGCTATGAGCAGTACTTC.

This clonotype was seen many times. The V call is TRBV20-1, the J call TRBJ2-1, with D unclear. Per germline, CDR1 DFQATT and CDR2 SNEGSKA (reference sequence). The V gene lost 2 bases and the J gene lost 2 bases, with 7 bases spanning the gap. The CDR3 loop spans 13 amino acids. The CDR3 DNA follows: TGCAGTGCTAGAATTATACCCTACAATGAGCAGTTCTTC. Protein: CSARIIPYNEQFF.

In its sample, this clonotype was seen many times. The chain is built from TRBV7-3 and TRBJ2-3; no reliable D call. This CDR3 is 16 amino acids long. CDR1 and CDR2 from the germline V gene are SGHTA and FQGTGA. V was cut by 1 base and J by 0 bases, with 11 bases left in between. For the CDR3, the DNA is TGTGCCAGCAGCTTAATGGGTCCTCAAAGCACAGATACGCAGTATTTT. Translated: CASSLMGPQSTDTQYF.

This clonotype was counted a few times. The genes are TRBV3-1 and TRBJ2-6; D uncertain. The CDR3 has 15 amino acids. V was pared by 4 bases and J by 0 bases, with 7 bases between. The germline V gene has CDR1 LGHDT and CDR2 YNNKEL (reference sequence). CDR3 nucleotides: TGTGCCAGCAGCCGGGATTACTCTGGGGCCAACGTCCTGACTTTC. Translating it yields CASSRDYSGANVLTF.

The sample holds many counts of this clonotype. The CDR3 sequence: CASRARGMNSPLHF. In nucleotides, the CDR3 is TGTGCCAGCAGGGCCAGGGGGATGAATTCACCCCTCCACTTT. The gene calls are TRBV2 and TRBJ1-6; 7 nucleotides agree with TRBD1. The CDR3 runs 14 residues. Germline assignment: CDR1 SNHLY and CDR2 FYNNEI. V lost 6 bases to trimming and J lost 7 bases; unmatched junction nucleotides: 6.

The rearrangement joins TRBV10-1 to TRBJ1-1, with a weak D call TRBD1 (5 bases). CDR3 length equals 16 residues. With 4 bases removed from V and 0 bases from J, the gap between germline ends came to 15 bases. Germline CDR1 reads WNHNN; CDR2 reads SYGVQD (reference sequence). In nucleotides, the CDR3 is TGCGCCAGCAGTGCGACAGACTTAACGATGAACACTGAAGCTTTCTTT. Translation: CASSATDLTMNTEAFF.

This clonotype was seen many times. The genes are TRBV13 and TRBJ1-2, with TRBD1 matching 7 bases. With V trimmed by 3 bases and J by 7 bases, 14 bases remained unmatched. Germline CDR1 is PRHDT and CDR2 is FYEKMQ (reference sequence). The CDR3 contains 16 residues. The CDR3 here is CASSFTTHRTGSGYTF. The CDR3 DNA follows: TGTGCCAGCAGCTTCACGACCCACCGGACAGGCTCTGGCTACACCTTC.

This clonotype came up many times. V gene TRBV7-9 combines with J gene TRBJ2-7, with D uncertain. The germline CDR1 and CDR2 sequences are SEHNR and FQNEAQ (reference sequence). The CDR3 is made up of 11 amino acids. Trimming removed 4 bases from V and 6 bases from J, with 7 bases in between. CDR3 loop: CASSSPLEQYF. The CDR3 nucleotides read TGTGCCAGCAGCTCCCCCCTCGAGCAGTACTTC.

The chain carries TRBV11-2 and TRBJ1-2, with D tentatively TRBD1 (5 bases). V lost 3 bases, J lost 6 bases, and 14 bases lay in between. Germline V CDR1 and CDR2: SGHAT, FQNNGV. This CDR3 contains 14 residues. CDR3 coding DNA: TGTGCCAGCAGCTTGCCAGGGTACGGGCATGGCTACACCTTC. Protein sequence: CASSLPGYGHGYTF.

The chain's CDR3 is CASSPPAGSGGELFF. The DNA of the CDR3 is TGTGCCAGCAGCCCCCCGGCGGGATCCGGCGGGGAGCTGTTTTTT. The V and J genes are TRBV3-1 and TRBJ2-2, with D tentatively TRBD2 (6 bases). Germline V CDR1 and CDR2: LGHDT, YNNKEL (reference sequence). The CDR3 is 15 amino acids. The V end was cut by 4 bases, the J end by 7 bases, with 16 bases between. Filled out from reference TRBV3-1 and TRBJ2-2, the complete variable domain reads DTAVSQTPKYLVTQMGNDKSIKCEQNLGHDTMYWYKQDSKKFLKIMFSYNNKELIINETVPNRFSPKSPDKAHLNLHINSLELGDSAVYFCASSPPAGSGGELFFGEGSRLTVL.